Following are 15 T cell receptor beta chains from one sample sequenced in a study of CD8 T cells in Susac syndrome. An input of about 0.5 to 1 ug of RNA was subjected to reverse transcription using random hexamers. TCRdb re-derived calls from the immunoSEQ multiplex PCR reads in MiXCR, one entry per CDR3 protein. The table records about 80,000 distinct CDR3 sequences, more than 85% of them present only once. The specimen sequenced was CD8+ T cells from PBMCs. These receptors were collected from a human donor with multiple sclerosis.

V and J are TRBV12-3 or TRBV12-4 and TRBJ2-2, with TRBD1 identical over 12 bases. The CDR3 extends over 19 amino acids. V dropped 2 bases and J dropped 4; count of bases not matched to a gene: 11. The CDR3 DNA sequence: TGTGCCAGCAGTTTAAACAGGAGGGGACAGGGGGCGGGCACCGGGGAGCTGTTTTTT. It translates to CASSLNRRGQGAGTGELFF.

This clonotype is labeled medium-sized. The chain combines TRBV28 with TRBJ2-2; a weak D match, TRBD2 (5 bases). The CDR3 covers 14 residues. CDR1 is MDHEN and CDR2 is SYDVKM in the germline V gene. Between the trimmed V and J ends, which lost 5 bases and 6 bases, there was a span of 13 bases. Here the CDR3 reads CASSPSSAAGELFF. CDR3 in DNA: TGTGCCAGCAGTCCTTCGTCAGCGGCCGGGGAGCTGTTTTTT.

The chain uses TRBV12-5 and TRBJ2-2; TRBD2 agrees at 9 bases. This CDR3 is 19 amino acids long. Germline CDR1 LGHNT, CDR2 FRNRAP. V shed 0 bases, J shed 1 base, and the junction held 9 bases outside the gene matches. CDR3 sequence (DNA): TGTGCTAGTGGTTTGGTCGTCGGCGCGGGAGGGAAGAACACCGGGGAGCTGTTTTTT. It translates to CASGLVVGAGGKNTGELFF.

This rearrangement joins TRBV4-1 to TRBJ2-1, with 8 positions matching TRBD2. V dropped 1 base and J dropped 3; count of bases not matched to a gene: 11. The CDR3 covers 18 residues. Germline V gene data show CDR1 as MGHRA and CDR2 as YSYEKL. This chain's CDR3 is CASSQVLLEREHYNEQFF. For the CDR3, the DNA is TGCGCCAGCAGCCAAGTACTTCTCGAGCGGGAGCACTACAATGAGCAGTTCTTC.

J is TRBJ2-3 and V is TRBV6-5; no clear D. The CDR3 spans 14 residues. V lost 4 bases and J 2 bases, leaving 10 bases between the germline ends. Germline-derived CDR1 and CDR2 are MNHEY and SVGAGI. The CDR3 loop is CASSCPNNTDTQYF. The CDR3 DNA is TGTGCCAGCAGTTGCCCCAATAACACAGATACGCAGTATTTT.

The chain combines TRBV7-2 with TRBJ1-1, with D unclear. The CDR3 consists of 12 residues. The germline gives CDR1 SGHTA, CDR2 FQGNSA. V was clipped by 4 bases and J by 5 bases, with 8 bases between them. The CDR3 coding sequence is TGTGCCAGCAGCTATACGCTGACTGAAGCTTTCTTT. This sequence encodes CASSYTLTEAFF.

CDR3 amino acids: CASSLEGGSPLHF. The CDR3 bases are TGTGCCAGCAGCTTGGAGGGTGGTTCACCCCTCCACTTT. The rearrangement joins TRBV5-4 to TRBJ1-6; no clear D gene. The germline V and J ends were trimmed by 0 bases and 9 bases, with 7 bases remaining between them. CDR1 and CDR2 from the germline V gene are SGHNT and YYREEE (reference sequence). The CDR3 is made up of 13 amino acids.

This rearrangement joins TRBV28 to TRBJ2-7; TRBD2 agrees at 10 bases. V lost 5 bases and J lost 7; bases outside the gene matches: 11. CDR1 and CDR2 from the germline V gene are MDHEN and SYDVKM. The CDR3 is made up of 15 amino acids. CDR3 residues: CASSPPLAGVREQYF. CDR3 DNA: TGTGCCAGCAGTCCCCCTCTAGCGGGGGTTAGGGAGCAGTACTTC.

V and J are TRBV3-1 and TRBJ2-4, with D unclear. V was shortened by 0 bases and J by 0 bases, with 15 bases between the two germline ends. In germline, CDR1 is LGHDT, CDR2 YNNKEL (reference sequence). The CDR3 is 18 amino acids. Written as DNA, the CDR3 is TGTGCCAGCAGCCAAGATCTTTTTCCGTTACTAGCCAAAAACATTCAGTACTTC. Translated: CASSQDLFPLLAKNIQYF.

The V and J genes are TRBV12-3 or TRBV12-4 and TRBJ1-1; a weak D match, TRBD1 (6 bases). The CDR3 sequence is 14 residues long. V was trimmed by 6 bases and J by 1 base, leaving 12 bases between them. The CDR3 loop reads CASSPGTPNTEAFF. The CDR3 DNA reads TGTGCCAGCAGCCCCGGGACACCGAACACTGAAGCTTTCTTT.

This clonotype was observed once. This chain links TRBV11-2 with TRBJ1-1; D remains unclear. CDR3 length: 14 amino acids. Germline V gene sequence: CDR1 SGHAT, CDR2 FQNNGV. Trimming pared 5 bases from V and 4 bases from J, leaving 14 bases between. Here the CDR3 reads CASSPFLGPTEAFF. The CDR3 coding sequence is TGTGCCAGCAGCCCCTTCCTCGGACCCACTGAAGCTTTCTTT.

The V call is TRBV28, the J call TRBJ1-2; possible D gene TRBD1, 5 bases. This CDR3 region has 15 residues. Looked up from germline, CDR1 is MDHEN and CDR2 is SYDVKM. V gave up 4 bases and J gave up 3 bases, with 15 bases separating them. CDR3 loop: CASSSLPRVHYGYTF. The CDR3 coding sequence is TGTGCCAGCAGTTCTTTACCCAGGGTCCACTATGGCTACACCTTC.

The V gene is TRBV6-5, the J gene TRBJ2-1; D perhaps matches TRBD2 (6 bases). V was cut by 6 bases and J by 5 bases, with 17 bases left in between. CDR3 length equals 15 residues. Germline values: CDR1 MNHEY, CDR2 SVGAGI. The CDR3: CASSDGGYPHNEQFF. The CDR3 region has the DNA TGTGCCAGCAGCGACGGGGGTTATCCCCACAATGAGCAGTTCTTC.

The CDR3 loop reads CASSLVVNYEQYF. As DNA, the CDR3 is TGTGCCAGCAGCTTAGTCGTAAACTACGAGCAGTACTTC. The chain combines TRBV7-9 with TRBJ2-7; D is unclear. The length of the CDR3 is 13 residues. The germline gives CDR1 SEHNR, CDR2 FQNEAQ (reference sequence). Trimming shortened V by 1 base and J by 3 bases, and 7 bases separated the two germline ends.

The CDR3 protein is CASSADSKWNGYTF. The CDR3 DNA is TGTGCCAGCAGTGCCGACTCGAAGTGGAATGGCTACACCTTC. The V and J genes are TRBV6-1 and TRBJ1-2; D is unclear. The CDR3 runs 14 residues. Trimming removed 4 bases at V and 6 bases at J, with 15 bases between. Germline assignment: CDR1 MNHNS and CDR2 SASEGT.